The TCR beta chain described here comes from a study of TIL therapy for anti-PD-1-resistant metastatic lung cancer. Study details: Tumors carried a median roughly 1.5 non-synonymous mutations per megabase.

This was the immunoSEQ v3 assay. The table came from immunoSEQ multiplex PCR; TCRdb's copy has only in-frame clones and leaves some out. The data contain some 7,000 clones, 60% to 70% of them singletons. Time point in this sample: pre-treatment sample, taken before nivolumab and TIL therapy. Pleural nodules or supraclavicular lymph nodes made up most of the excised metastases sampled. This material consisted of tumor tissue, taken at baseline. This TCR was recovered from a person aged 25 to 85 with non-small cell lung cancer.

The CDR3 coding sequence is TGTGCCAGCAGCCACGACAGGGGAGAGACCCAGTACTTC. Encoded protein: CASSHDRGETQYF. The rearrangement links TRBV7-3 to TRBJ2-5; the match to TRBD1 covers 8 bases. Germline assignment: CDR1 SGHTA and CDR2 FQGTGA. J gave up 4 bases and V 5 bases, and 3 bases lay outside the gene matches. The CDR3 is 13 residues long.